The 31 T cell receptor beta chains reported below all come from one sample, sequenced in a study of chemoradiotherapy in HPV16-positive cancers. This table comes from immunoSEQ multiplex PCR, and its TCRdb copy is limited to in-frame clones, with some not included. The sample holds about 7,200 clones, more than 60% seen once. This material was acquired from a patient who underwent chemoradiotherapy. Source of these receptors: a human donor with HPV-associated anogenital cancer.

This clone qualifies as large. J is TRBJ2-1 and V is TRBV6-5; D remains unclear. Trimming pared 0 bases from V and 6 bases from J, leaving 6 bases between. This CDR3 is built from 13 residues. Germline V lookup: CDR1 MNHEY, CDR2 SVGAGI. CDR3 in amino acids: CASSYSNVNEQFF. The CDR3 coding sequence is TGTGCCAGCAGTTACTCGAATGTCAATGAGCAGTTCTTC.

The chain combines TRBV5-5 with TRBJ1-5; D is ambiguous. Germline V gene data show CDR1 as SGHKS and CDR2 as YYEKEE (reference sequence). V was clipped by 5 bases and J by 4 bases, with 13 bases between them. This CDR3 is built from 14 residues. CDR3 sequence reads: CASSGDIANQPQHF. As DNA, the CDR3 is TGTGCCAGCAGTGGAGACATTGCGAATCAGCCCCAGCATTTT.

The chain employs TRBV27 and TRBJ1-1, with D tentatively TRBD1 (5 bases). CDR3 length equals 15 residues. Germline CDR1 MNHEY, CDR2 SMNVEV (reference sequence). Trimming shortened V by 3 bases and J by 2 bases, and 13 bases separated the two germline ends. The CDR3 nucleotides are TGTGCCAGCAGTTTCTCCAGGGCGGGTAACACTGAAGCTTTCTTT. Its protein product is CASSFSRAGNTEAFF.

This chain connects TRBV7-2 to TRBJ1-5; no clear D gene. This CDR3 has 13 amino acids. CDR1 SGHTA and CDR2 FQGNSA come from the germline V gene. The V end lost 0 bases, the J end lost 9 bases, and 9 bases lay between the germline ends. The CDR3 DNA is TGTGCCAGCAGCTTAGCGGAGGGTCGGCCCCAGCATTTT. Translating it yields CASSLAEGRPQHF.

Here the CDR3 DNA reads TGTGCCAGCAGCTTGGACAGGGGGCTTAGCAATGAGCAGTTCTTC. This translates into CASSLDRGLSNEQFF. The rearrangement uses TRBV11-2 and TRBJ2-1, with 11 bases lining up with TRBD1. The junction had 4 bases not matched to a gene; V was cut back by 3 bases and J by 6 bases. Germline V gene data show CDR1 as SGHAT and CDR2 as FQNNGV. The CDR3 is made up of 15 amino acids.

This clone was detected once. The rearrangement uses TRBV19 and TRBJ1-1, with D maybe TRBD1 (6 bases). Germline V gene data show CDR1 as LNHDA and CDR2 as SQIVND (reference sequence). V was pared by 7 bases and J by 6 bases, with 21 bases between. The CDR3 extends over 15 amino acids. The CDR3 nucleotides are TGTGCCAGTATGAGGACAGCGAGGAGAGGCGCTGAAGCTTTCTTT. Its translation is CASMRTARRGAEAFF. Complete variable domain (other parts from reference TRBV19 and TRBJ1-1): DGGITQSPKYLFRKEGQNVTLSCEQNLNHDAMYWYRQDPGQGLRLIYYSQIVNDFQKGDIAEGYSVSREKKESFPLTVTSAQKNPTAFYLCASMRTARRGAEAFFGQGTRLTVV.

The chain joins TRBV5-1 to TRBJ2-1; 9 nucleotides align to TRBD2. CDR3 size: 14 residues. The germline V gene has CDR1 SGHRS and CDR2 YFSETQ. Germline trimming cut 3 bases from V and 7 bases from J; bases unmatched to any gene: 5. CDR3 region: CASSWRLADNEQFF. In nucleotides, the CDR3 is TGCGCCAGCAGCTGGCGACTAGCGGATAATGAGCAGTTCTTC.

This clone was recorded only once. The CDR3 loop reads CASSSDRGFYEQYF. For the CDR3, the DNA is TGTGCCAGCAGCTCTGACAGGGGCTTCTACGAGCAGTACTTC. The rearrangement uses TRBV7-2 and TRBJ2-7, with 8 bases identical to TRBD1. The CDR3 totals 14 residues. With V trimmed by 4 bases and J by 3 bases, 5 bases remained unmatched. Germline loops: CDR1 SGHTA, CDR2 FQGNSA.

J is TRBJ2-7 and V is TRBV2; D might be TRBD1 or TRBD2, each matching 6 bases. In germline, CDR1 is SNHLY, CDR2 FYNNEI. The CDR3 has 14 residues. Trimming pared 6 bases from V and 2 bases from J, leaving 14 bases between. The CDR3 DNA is TGTGCCAGCAGATCCGTGGGGGGCGCCTACGAGCAGTACTTC. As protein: CASRSVGGAYEQYF.

This chain's CDR3 is CSVGSPNTEAFF. The CDR3 DNA reads as TGCAGCGTGGGGAGCCCGAACACTGAAGCTTTCTTT. This chain joins TRBV29-1 and TRBJ1-1, with D hard to call. Trimming removed 6 bases from V and 1 base from J, with 9 bases in between. The CDR3 runs to 12 residues. The germline V gene has CDR1 SQVTM and CDR2 ANQGSEA.

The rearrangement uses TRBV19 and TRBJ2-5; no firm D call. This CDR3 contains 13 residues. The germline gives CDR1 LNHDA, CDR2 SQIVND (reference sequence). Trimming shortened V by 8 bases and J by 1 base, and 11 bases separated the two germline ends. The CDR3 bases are TGTGCCAGTTCCCTCCTAGGCCAAGAGACCCAGTACTTC. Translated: CASSLLGQETQYF.

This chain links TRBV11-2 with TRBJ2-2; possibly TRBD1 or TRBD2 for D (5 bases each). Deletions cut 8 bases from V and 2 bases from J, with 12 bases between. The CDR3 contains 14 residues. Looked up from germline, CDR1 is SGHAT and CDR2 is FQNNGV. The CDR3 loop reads CASVGAINTGELFF. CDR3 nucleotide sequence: TGTGCCAGCGTCGGGGCCATAAACACCGGGGAGCTGTTTTTT.

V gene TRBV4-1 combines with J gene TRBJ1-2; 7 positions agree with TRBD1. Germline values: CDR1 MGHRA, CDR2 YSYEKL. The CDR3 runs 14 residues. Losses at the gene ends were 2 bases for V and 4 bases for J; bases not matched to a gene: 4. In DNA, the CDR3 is TGCGCCAGCAGCCAAATCGGGGACAGCTATGGCTACACCTTC. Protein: CASSQIGDSYGYTF.

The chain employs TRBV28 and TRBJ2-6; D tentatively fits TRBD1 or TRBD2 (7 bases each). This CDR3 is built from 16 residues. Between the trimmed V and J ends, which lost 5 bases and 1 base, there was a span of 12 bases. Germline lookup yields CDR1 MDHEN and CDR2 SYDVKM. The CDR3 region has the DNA TGTGCCAGCAGTGGGAGGGACAGTTCTGGGGCCAACGTCCTGACTTTC. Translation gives CASSGRDSSGANVLTF. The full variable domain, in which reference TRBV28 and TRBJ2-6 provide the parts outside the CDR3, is DVKVTQSSRYLVKRTGEKVFLECVQDMDHENMFWYRQDPGLGLRLIYFSYDVKMKEKGDIPEGYSVSREKKERFSLILESASTNQTSMYLCASSGRDSSGANVLTFGAGSRLTVL.

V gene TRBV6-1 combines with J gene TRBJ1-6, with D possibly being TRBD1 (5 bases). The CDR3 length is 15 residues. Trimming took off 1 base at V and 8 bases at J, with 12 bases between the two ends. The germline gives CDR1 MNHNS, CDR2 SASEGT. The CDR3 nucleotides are TGTGCCAGCAGTGAAGGACAGTACGCGGATTCACCCCTCCACTTT. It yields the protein CASSEGQYADSPLHF.

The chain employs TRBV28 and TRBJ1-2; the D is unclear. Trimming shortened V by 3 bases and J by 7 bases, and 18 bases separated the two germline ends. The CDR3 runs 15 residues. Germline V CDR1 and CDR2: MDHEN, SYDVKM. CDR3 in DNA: TGTGCCAGCAGTTTCCCCGAGCGACGAACGGGTGGCTACACCTTC. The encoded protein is CASSFPERRTGGYTF.

The CDR3 sequence: CASSLRQGINTGELFF. The CDR3 bases are TGTGCCAGCAGCTTACGACAGGGTATCAACACCGGGGAGCTGTTTTTT. The chain is built from TRBV11-3 and TRBJ2-2; 7 nucleotides align to TRBD1. The germline V gene encodes CDR1 SGHNT and CDR2 YENEEA. The CDR3 totals 16 residues. The V gene end was trimmed by 2 bases and the J gene end by 2 bases; junction bases not matched to a gene: 5.

The CDR3 reads CASSEAGFVLRTDTQYF. The CDR3 nucleotides read TGTGCCAGCAGTGAAGCGGGTTTTGTCCTACGGACAGATACGCAGTATTTT. The chain links TRBV6-1 to TRBJ2-3; no clear D gene. The germline V gene has CDR1 MNHNS and CDR2 SASEGT. The CDR3 consists of 17 residues. V was shortened by 0 bases and J by 3 bases, with 16 bases between the two germline ends.

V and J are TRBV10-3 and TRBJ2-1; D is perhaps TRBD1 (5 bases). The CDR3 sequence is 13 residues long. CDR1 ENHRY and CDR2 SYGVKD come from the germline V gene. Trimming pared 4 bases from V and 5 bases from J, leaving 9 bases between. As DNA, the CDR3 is TGTGCCATCAGTGCCAGGGAAGACAATGAGCAGTTCTTC. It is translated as CAISAREDNEQFF.

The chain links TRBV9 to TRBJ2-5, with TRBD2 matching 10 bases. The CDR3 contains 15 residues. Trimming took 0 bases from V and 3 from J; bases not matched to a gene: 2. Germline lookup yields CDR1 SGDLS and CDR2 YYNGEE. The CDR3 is CASSVDTSGEETQYF. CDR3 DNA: TGTGCCAGCAGCGTAGATACTAGCGGGGAAGAGACCCAGTACTTC.

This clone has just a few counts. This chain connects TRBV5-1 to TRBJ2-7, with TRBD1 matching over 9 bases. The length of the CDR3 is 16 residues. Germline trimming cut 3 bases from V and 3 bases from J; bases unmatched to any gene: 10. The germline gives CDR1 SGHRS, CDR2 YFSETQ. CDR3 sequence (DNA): TGCGCCAGCAGCTCAACTGCCGGGACAGGGAACTACGAGCAGTACTTC. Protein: CASSSTAGTGNYEQYF.

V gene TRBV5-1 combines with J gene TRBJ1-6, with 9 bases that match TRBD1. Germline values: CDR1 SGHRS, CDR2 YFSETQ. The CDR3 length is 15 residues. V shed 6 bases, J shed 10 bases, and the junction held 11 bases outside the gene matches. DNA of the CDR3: TGCGCCAGCACCTCCGGGACAGGGATACAGTCACCCCTCCACTTT. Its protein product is CASTSGTGIQSPLHF.

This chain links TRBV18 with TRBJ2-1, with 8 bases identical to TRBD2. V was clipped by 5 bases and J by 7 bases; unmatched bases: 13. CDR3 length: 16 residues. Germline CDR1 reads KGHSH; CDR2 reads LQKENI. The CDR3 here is CASSYDSGGPVNEQFF. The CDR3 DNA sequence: TGTGCCAGCTCATACGACTCGGGGGGGCCGGTGAATGAGCAGTTCTTC.

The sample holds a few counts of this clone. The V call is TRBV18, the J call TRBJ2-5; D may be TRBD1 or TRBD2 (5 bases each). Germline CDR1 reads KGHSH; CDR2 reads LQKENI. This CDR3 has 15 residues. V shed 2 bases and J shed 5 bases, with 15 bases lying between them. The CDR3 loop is CASSPGTQGWETQYF. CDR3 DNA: TGTGCCAGCTCACCAGGGACCCAGGGTTGGGAGACCCAGTACTTC.

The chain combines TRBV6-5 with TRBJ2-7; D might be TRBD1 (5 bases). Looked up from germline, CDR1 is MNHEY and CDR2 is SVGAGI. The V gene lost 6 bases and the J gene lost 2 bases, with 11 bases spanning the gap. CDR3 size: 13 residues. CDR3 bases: TGTGCCAGCAGGGGGCTGGCAACCTACGAGCAGTACTTC. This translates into CASRGLATYEQYF.

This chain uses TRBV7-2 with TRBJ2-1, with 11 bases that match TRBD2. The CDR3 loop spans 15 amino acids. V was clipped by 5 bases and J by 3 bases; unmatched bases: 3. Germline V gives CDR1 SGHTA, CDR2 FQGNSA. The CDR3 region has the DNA TGTGCCAGCAGCCGTCTAGCGGGGGGCTACAATGAGCAGTTCTTC. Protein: CASSRLAGGYNEQFF.

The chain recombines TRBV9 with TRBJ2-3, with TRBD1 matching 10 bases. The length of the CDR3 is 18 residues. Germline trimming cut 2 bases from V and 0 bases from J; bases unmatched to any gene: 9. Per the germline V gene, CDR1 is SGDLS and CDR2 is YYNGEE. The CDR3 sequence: CASSVGTGVVTSTDTQYF. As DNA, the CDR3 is TGTGCCAGCAGCGTGGGGACAGGGGTTGTTACTAGCACAGATACGCAGTATTTT.

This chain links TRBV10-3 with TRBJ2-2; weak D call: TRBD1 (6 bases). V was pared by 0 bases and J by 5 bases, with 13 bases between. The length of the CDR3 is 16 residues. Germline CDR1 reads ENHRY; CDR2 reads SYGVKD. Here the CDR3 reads CAISESMAGDTGELFF. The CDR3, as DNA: TGTGCCATCAGTGAGTCGATGGCAGGGGATACCGGGGAGCTGTTTTTT.

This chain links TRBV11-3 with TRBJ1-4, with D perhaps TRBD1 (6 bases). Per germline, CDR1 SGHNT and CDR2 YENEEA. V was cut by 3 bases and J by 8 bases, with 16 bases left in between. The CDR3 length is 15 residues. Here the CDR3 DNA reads TGTGCCAGCAGCTTGTGGGGGCCCTCTTCCGAAAAACTGTTTTTT. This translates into CASSLWGPSSEKLFF.

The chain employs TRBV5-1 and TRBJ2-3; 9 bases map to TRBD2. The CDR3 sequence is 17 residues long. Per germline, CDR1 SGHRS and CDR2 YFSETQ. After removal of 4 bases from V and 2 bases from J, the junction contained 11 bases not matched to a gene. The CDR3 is CASSPDWLAGITDTQYF. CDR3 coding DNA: TGCGCCAGCAGCCCGGATTGGCTAGCGGGGATCACAGATACGCAGTATTTT.

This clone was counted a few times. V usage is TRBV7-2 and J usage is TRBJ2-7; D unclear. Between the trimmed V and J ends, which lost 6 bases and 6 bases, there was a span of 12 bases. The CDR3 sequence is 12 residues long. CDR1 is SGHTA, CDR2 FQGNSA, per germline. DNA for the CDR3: TGTGCCAGCAGTTCTAGGCAGGTCGAGCAGTACTTC. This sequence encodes CASSSRQVEQYF.